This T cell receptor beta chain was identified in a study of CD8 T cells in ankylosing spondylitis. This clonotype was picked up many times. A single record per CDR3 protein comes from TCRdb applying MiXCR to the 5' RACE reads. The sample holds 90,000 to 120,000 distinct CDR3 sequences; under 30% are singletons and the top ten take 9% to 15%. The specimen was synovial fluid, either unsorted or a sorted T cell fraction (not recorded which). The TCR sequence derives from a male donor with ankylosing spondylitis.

In DNA form, the CDR3 reads TGTGCCAGCAGCTTGGAGCGGCGTTATGGGCAGTTCTTC. Residues: CASSLERRYGQFF. The chain links TRBV11-2 to TRBJ2-1, with D possibly TRBD2 on 5 matching bases. V was trimmed by 3 bases and J by 12 bases, leaving 15 bases between them. The germline gives CDR1 SGHAT, CDR2 FQNNGV. The CDR3 is 13 amino acids.